The 9 T cell receptor beta chains below come from one sample, sequenced in a study of blood T cell repertoires in COVID-19. Produced via immunoSEQ multiplex PCR; TCRdb's table is partial and in-frame only. The sample consists of 100,000 to 150,000 clones, approximately 85% of them appearing once. Sequences were obtained from peripheral blood. The receptors shown here come from a human donor in a cohort sampled during active COVID-19.

The chain recombines TRBV21-1 with TRBJ2-3; TRBD1 was called by the table and not checked on the DNA. TRBV21-1 is a listed pseudogene. This CDR3 has 16 amino acids. Written as DNA, the CDR3 is TGTGCCAGCAGCATCAGGGGACAGGCCTCCACAGATACGCAGTATTTT. Translating it yields CASSIRGQASTDTQYF.

The CDR3 reads CASSPLAGGDNEQFF. CDR3 nucleotide sequence: TGTGCCAGCTCACCGCTAGCGGGGGGGGACAATGAGCAGTTCTTC. The chain employs TRBV18 and TRBJ2-1, with 12 bases fitting TRBD2. V trimming: 3 bases; J trimming: 5 bases; junction bases outside the gene matches: 2. Germline V gives CDR1 KGHSH, CDR2 LQKENI. The length of the CDR3 is 15 residues.

The chain couples TRBV9 to TRBJ2-7; 12 nucleotides agree with TRBD2. There are 15 residues in the CDR3. The germline gives CDR1 SGDLS, CDR2 YYNGEE. The junction had 5 bases not matched to a gene; V was cut back by 4 bases and J by 3 bases. The CDR3 DNA is TGTGCCAGCAGCCCCCGGACTAGCGGGGACTACGAGCAGTACTTC. Protein product: CASSPRTSGDYEQYF. Full variable domain (missing parts from reference TRBV9 and TRBJ2-7): DSGVTQTPKHLITATGQRVTLRCSPRSGDLSVYWYQQSLDQGLQFLIQYYNGEERAKGNILERFSAQQFPDLHSELNLSSLELGDSALYFCASSPRTSGDYEQYFGPGTRLTVT.

This chain links TRBV5-8 with TRBJ1-5; D possibly corresponds to TRBD1 (5 bases). V gave up 6 bases and J gave up 3 bases, with 19 bases separating them. Germline V lookup: CDR1 SGHTS, CDR2 YDEGEE. The CDR3 runs to 16 residues. The DNA for the CDR3 is TGTGCCAGCACCACGGTGTACGGGGGTATCAATCAGCCCCAGCATTTT. This codes for CASTTVYGGINQPQHF.

The chain links TRBV5-8 to TRBJ2-2; 11 bases agree with TRBD2. CDR1 is SGHTS, CDR2 YDEGEE, per germline. Trimming at V came to 2 bases and at J to 3 bases, leaving 3 bases not matched to a gene. There are 16 residues in the CDR3. The CDR3: CASSFQLAGDTGELFF. The CDR3 DNA follows: TGTGCCAGCAGCTTTCAACTAGCGGGGGACACCGGGGAGCTGTTTTTT.

The chain links TRBV19 to TRBJ2-7; 10 bases map to TRBD2. The junction had 8 bases not matched to a gene; V was cut back by 6 bases and J by 0 bases. The CDR3 consists of 16 residues. Germline V gives CDR1 LNHDA, CDR2 SQIVND (reference sequence). DNA of the CDR3: TGTGCCAGTAGGCGGAGCGGGGGGGCAGGCTCCTACGAGCAGTACTTC. This encodes CASRRSGGAGSYEQYF.

DNA of the CDR3: TGTGCCAGCAGCCAAGGTCCCGGGGGGGAGCAGCCCCAGCATTTT. This gives the protein CASSQGPGGEQPQHF. The chain couples TRBV3-1 (or the pseudogene TRBV3-2) to TRBJ1-5; D is possibly TRBD1 (5 bases). Per the germline V gene, CDR1 is LGHDT and CDR2 is YNNKEL (reference sequence). This CDR3 contains 15 residues. The V end lost 1 base, the J end lost 7 bases, and 14 bases lay between the germline ends.

This chain uses TRBV2 with TRBJ1-3, with TRBD1 matching over 8 bases. The CDR3 loop spans 16 amino acids. The germline gives CDR1 SNHLY, CDR2 FYNNEI. The V gene end was trimmed by 6 bases and the J gene end by 0 bases; junction bases not matched to a gene: 7. The CDR3 reads CASSATGVLSGNTIYF. CDR3 nucleotides: TGTGCCAGCAGCGCGACAGGGGTCCTCTCTGGAAACACCATATATTTT.

The V gene is TRBV7-9, the J gene TRBJ1-6; 10 positions agree with TRBD1. Trimming cost V 3 bases and J 8 bases; bases outside gene matches: 4. CDR3 length equals 15 residues. The germline gives CDR1 SEHNR, CDR2 FQNEAQ (reference sequence). CDR3 amino acids: CASSFATGGYSPLHF. CDR3 nucleotide sequence: TGTGCCAGCAGCTTCGCGACAGGGGGCTATTCACCCCTCCACTTT.